These 3 T cell receptor beta chains came from one sample sequenced in a study of T cells in Graves' hyperthyroidism and ophthalmopathy. Template material for amplifying TCR beta CDR3 regions consisted of RNA transcripts. RT-PCR in the first round (using the HTBI primer set) targeted the TCR CDR3. Via MiXCR, TCRdb re-called the multiplex PCR reads, giving one row per CDR3 protein. The table has fewer than 550,000 distinct CDR3 sequences, approximately 25% seen once. The source material was blood. The origin of the receptors is a woman under 40 with Graves' ophthalmopathy.

For the CDR3, the DNA is TGTGCCAGCAGTTTTTCAGGCACTAGCGGGACGGGCGAGCAGTACTTC. Protein: CASSFSGTSGTGEQYF. The chain is built from TRBV12-3 or TRBV12-4 and TRBJ2-7, with 10 bases that match TRBD2. With V trimmed by 3 bases and J by 6 bases, 11 bases remained unmatched. The CDR3 runs 16 residues.

This clonotype occurred a few times. V gene TRBV6-5 combines with J gene TRBJ1-1; D remains ambiguous. Per the germline V gene, CDR1 is MNHEY and CDR2 is SVGAGI. The V and J ends lost 6 bases and 2 bases respectively, with 10 bases between them. This CDR3 is 13 amino acids long. CDR3 residues: CASSRTTNTEAFF. The CDR3 nucleotides read TGTGCCAGCAGCCGCACAACTAACACTGAAGCTTTCTTT.

The V gene is TRBV6-1, the J gene TRBJ1-2; D may be TRBD1 (6 bases). Germline CDR1 and CDR2: MNHNS and SASEGT. V was trimmed by 6 bases and J by 10 bases, leaving 21 bases between them. This CDR3 has 14 amino acids. CDR3 nucleotide sequence: TGTGCCAGCAGCCCAACAGGGAAGGGGATCGTCTACACCTTC. Translated, it gives CASSPTGKGIVYTF.